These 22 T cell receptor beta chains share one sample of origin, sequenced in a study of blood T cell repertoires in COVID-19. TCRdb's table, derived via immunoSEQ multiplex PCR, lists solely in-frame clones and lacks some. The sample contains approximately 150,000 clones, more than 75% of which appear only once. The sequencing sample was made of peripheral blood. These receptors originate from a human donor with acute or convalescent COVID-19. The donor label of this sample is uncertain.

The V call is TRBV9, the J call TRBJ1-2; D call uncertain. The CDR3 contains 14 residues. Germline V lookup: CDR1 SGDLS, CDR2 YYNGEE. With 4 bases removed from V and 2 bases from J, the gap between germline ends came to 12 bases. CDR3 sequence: CASSLSGENYGYTF. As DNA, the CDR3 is TGTGCCAGCAGCCTCAGCGGGGAAAACTATGGCTACACCTTC.

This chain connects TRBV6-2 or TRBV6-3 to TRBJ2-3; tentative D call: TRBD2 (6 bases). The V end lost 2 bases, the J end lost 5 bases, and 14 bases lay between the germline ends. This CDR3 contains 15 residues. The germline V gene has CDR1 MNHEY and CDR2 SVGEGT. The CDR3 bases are TGTGCCAGCAGTTACCGCCAGACTAGGATAGATACGCAGTATTTT. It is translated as CASSYRQTRIDTQYF.

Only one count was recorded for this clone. Here the CDR3 reads CASSSPSEGSYEQYF. The CDR3 bases are TGTGCCAGCAGTTCCCCTTCGGAGGGGTCCTACGAGCAGTACTTC. The chain carries TRBV6-5 and TRBJ2-7; tentatively, D is TRBD2 (6 bases). Germline CDR1 and CDR2: MNHEY and SVGAGI. This CDR3 has 15 residues. V lost 4 bases and J lost 1, with 14 bases in between.

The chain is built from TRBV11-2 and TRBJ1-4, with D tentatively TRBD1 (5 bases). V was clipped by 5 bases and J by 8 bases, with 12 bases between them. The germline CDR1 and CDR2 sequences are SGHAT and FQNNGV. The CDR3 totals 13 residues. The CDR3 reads CASSRGRMEKLFF. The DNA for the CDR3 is TGTGCCAGCAGCAGGGGCCGGATGGAAAAACTGTTTTTT.

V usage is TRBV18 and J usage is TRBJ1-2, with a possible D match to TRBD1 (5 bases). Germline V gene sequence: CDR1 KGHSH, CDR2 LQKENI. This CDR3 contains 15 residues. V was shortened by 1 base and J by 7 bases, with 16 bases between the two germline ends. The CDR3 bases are TGTGCCAGCTCACCACTACCCCGGCAGGGTGGTGGCTACACCTTC. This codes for CASSPLPRQGGGYTF. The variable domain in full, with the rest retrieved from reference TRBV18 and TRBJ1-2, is NAGVMQNPRHLVRRRGQEARLRCSPMKGHSHVYWYRQLPEEGLKFMVYLQKENIIDESGMPKERFSAEFPKEGPSILRIQQVVRGDSAAYFCASSPLPRQGGGYTFGSGTRLTVV.

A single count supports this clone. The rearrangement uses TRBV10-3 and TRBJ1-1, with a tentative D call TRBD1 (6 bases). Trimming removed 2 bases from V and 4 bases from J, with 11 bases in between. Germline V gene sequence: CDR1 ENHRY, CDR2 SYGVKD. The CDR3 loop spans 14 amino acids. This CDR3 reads CAISEEAGVTEAFF. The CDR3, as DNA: TGTGCCATCAGTGAGGAAGCAGGGGTCACTGAAGCTTTCTTT.

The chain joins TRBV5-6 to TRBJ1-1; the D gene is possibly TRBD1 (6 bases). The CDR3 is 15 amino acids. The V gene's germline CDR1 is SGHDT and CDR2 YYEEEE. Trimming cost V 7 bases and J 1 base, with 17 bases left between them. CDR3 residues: CASARWGLGNTEAFF. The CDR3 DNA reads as TGTGCCAGCGCCAGATGGGGGCTTGGGAACACTGAAGCTTTCTTT.

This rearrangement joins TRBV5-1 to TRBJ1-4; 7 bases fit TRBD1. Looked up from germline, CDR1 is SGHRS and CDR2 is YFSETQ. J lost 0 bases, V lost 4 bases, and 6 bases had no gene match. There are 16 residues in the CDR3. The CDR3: CASSPGQAPTNEKLFF. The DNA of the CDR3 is TGCGCCAGCAGCCCCGGACAGGCCCCAACTAATGAAAAACTGTTTTTT.

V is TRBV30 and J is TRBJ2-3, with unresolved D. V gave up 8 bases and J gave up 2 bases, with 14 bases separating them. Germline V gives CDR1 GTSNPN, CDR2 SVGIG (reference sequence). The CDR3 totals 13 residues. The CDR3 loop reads CALEPIYTDTQYF. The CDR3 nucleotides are TGTGCCCTGGAGCCCATCTACACAGATACGCAGTATTTT.

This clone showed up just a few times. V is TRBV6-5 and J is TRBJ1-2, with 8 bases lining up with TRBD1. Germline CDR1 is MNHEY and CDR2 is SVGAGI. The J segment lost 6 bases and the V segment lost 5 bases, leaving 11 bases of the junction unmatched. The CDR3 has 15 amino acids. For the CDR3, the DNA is TGTGCCAGCAGTAGGGACAGGTCCTGGAGTCATGGCTACACCTTC. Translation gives CASSRDRSWSHGYTF.

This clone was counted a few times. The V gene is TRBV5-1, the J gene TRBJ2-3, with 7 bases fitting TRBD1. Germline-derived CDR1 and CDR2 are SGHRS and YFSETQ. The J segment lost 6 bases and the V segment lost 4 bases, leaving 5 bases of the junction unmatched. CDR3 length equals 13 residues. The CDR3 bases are TGCGCCAGCAGCGAACAGGGGCCGGATACGCAGTATTTT. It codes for CASSEQGPDTQYF.

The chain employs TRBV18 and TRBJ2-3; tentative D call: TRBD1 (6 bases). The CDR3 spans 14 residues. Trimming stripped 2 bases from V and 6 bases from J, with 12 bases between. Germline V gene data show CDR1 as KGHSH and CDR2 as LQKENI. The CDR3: CASSPMGAADTQYF. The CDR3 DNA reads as TGTGCCAGCTCACCAATGGGGGCGGCTGATACGCAGTATTTT.

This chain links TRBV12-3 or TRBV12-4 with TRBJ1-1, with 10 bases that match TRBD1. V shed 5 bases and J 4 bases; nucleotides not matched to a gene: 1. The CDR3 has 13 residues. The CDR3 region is CASSRDRGTEAFF. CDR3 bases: TGTGCCAGCAGTCGGGACAGGGGCACTGAAGCTTTCTTT.

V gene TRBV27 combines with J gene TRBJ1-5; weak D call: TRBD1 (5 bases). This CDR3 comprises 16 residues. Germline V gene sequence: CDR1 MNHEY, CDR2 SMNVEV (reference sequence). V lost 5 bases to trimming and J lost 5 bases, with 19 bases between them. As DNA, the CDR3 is TGTGCCAGCAGTCCCGACGGGGGGGTTTCTTATCAGCCCCAGCATTTT. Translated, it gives CASSPDGGVSYQPQHF.

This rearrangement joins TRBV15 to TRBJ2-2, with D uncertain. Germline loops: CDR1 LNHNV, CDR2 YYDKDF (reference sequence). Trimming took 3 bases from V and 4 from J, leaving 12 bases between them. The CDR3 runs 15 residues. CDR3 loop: CATSRTILGTGELFF. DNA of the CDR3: TGTGCCACCAGCAGGACAATTTTAGGCACCGGGGAGCTGTTTTTT. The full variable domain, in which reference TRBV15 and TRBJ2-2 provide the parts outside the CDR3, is DAMVIQNPRYQVTQFGKPVTLSCSQTLNHNVMYWYQQKSSQAPKLLFHYYDKDFNNEADTPDNFQSRRPNTSFCFLDIRSPGLGDTAMYLCATSRTILGTGELFFGEGSRLTVL.

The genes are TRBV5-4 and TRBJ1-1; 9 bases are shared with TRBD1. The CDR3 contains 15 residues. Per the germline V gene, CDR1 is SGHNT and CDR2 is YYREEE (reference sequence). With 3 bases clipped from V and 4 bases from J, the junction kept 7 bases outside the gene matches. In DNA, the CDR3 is TGTGCCAGCAGCTCGGGTACGGGACAGGGCACTGAAGCTTTCTTT. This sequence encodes CASSSGTGQGTEAFF.

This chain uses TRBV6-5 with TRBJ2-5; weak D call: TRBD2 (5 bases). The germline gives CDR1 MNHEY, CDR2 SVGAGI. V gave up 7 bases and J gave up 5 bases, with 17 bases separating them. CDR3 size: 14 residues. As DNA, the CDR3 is TGTGCCAGCACCCGAAACCCTCAGCGGGAGACCCAGTACTTC. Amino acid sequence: CASTRNPQRETQYF.

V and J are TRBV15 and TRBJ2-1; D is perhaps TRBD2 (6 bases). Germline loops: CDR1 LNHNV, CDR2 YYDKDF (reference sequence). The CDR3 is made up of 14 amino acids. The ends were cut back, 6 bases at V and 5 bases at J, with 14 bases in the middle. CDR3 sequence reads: CATRGAGRNNEQFF. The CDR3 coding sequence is TGTGCCACCAGGGGCGCGGGACGGAACAATGAGCAGTTCTTC.

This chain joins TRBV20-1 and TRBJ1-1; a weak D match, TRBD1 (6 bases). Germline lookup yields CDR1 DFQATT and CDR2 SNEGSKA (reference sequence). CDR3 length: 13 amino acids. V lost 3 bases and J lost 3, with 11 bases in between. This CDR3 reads CSASNAGDTEAFF. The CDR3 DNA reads TGCAGTGCTAGTAACGCAGGGGACACTGAAGCTTTCTTT.

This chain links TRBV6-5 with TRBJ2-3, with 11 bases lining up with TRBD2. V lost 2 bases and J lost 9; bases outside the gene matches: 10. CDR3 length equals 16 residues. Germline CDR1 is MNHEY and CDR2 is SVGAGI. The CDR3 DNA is TGTGCCAGCAGTTACGGCCTAGCGGGGGGCCGCCCCACGCAGTATTTT. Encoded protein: CASSYGLAGGRPTQYF.

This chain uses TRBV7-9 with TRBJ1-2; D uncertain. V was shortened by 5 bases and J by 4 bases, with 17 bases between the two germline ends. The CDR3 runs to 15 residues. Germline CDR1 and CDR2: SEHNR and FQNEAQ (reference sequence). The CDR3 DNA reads TGTGCCAGCAGCCCCACCGGGAGGCAGCTCTATGGCTACACCTTC. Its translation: CASSPTGRQLYGYTF.

This chain's CDR3 is CAWRRTDSPLHF. The CDR3 region has the DNA TGTGCCTGGAGAAGGACAGATTCACCCCTCCACTTT. The chain carries TRBV30 and TRBJ1-6, with TRBD1 as a possible D gene (6 bases). This CDR3 region has 12 residues. V was clipped by 3 bases and J by 8 bases, with 8 bases between them. The germline V gene has CDR1 GTSNPN and CDR2 SVGIG (reference sequence).